This T cell receptor (beta chain) was documented in a study of radiotherapy plus CTLA-4 blockade in lung cancer. Study-wide background: Among patients, more than 15% showed objective responses, and 25% to 35% had disease control.

Assay used: immunoSEQ multiplex PCR; TCRdb lists only in-frame clones, some missing. The sample gives 35,000 to 45,000 clones, approximately 85% of which show up once; about 5.3% is in the top ten. This clone is a singleton in its sample. This clonotype originated in a human donor with non-small cell lung cancer who had stable disease on radiotherapy plus ipilimumab. Sequencing was performed on peripheral blood, taken from a patient treated with radiotherapy plus ipilimumab.

CDR3: CASSPGLAYDYEQYF. The CDR3 DNA follows: TGCGCCAGCAGTCCGGGACTAGCCTATGATTACGAGCAGTACTTC. This sequence joins TRBV10-1 and TRBJ2-7, with TRBD2 identical over 9 bases. After removal of 5 bases from V and 4 bases from J, the junction contained 9 bases not matched to a gene. In germline, CDR1 is WNHNN, CDR2 SYGVQD (reference sequence). The CDR3 loop spans 15 amino acids.